The 31 T cell receptor beta chains reported below all come from one sample, sequenced in a study of OX40 agonist ivuxolimab in advanced cancers. Clones were sequenced by immunoSEQ multiplex PCR, and TCRdb holds only the in-frame ones, with some missing. The sample consists of about 15,000 clones, approximately 80% of them appearing once. This sample comprised CD4+ or CD8+ T cells sorted from blood, obtained in a trial of the OX40 agonist ivuxolimab. The source is an adult with an advanced solid tumor such as melanoma, head and neck, liver or kidney cancer.

The CDR3 sequence is CASSLSGGPEAFF. CDR3 coding DNA: TGCGCCAGCAGCTTATCGGGGGGTCCTGAAGCTTTCTTT. The chain couples TRBV5-1 to TRBJ1-1; possibly TRBD1 for D (5 bases). Trimming removed 2 bases from V and 6 bases from J, with 11 bases in between. Germline CDR1 SGHRS, CDR2 YFSETQ. CDR3 length equals 13 residues.

This clone has just one count. The chain recombines TRBV5-8 with TRBJ2-7, with unresolved D. The CDR3 consists of 13 residues. Trimming took 2 bases from V and 0 from J, leaving 6 bases between them. Germline V lookup: CDR1 SGHTS, CDR2 YDEGEE. The CDR3 loop is CASSFGVSYEQYF. The CDR3, as DNA: TGTGCCAGCAGCTTCGGAGTCTCCTACGAGCAGTACTTC.

The rearrangement links TRBV27 to TRBJ1-2; weak D call: TRBD1 (5 bases). Germline CDR1 is MNHEY and CDR2 is SMNVEV (reference sequence). V dropped 5 bases and J dropped 2 bases, with 6 bases sitting between them. The CDR3 spans 12 residues. The CDR3 here is CASSRGNYGYTF. The CDR3 DNA follows: TGTGCCAGCAGTCGGGGCAACTATGGCTACACCTTC.

The chain links TRBV9 to TRBJ2-1; unclear D gene. Germline CDR1 reads SGDLS; CDR2 reads YYNGEE. V gave up 3 bases and J gave up 7 bases, with 8 bases separating them. This CDR3 has 12 amino acids. The CDR3 nucleotides read TGTGCCAGCAGCGACTCTTTTAATGAGCAGTTCTTC. Encoded protein: CASSDSFNEQFF.

The chain is built from TRBV27 and TRBJ2-7; 7 bases are shared with TRBD1. This CDR3 comprises 16 residues. After removal of 6 bases from V and 3 bases from J, the junction contained 14 bases not matched to a gene. Germline values: CDR1 MNHEY, CDR2 SMNVEV (reference sequence). CDR3 in DNA: TGTGCCAGCAGCCTCGATTTTTCTGACAGGGACTACGAGCAGTACTTC. It codes for CASSLDFSDRDYEQYF.

The rearrangement joins TRBV6-1 to TRBJ1-5; perhaps TRBD1 as D (5 bases). The CDR3 has 13 residues. The V end lost 8 bases, the J end lost 3 bases, and 11 bases lay between the germline ends. Germline CDR1 is MNHNS and CDR2 is SASEGT. CDR3 residues: CASQKQANQPQHF. CDR3 DNA sequence: TGTGCCAGCCAGAAACAGGCCAATCAGCCCCAGCATTTT.

This clone was seen repeatedly, ten times or more. V usage is TRBV7-8 and J usage is TRBJ2-2, with D perhaps matching TRBD1 (5 bases). Per the germline V gene, CDR1 is SGHVS and CDR2 is FQNEAQ. The CDR3 has 15 amino acids. V shed 0 bases and J shed 6 bases, with 11 bases lying between them. This CDR3 reads CASSLALGAAGELFF. The CDR3 DNA follows: TGTGCCAGCAGCTTAGCGCTTGGGGCCGCCGGGGAGCTGTTTTTT.

The chain employs TRBV7-8 and TRBJ2-1, with a possible D match to TRBD2 (5 bases). Trimming took off 5 bases at V and 9 bases at J, with 20 bases between the two ends. CDR3 length: 15 amino acids. Germline V CDR1 and CDR2: SGHVS, FQNEAQ. CDR3 in amino acids: CASSPKEGGPSEQFF. As DNA, the CDR3 is TGTGCCAGCAGCCCCAAGGAAGGAGGCCCTAGTGAGCAGTTCTTC.

J is TRBJ2-1 and V is TRBV4-3; D possibly corresponds to TRBD1 (5 bases). This CDR3 comprises 16 residues. V was shortened by 0 bases and J by 3 bases, with 12 bases between the two germline ends. Germline V CDR1 and CDR2: LGHNA, YSLEER. The CDR3 sequence: CASSQDGQGNYNEQFF. DNA of the CDR3: TGCGCCAGCAGCCAAGATGGGCAGGGTAACTACAATGAGCAGTTCTTC.

The chain employs TRBV19 and TRBJ1-5; TRBD1 matches 7 bases. The CDR3 has 16 amino acids. J was trimmed by 5 bases and V by 3 bases; bases with no gene match: 10. The germline V gene encodes CDR1 LNHDA and CDR2 SQIVND (reference sequence). CDR3 sequence (DNA): TGTGCCAGTAGTATCGGGACAGACCTGAATGATCAGCCCCAGCATTTT. It yields the protein CASSIGTDLNDQPQHF.

The chain recombines TRBV30 with TRBJ1-4; D is uncertain. The CDR3 spans 15 residues. Trimming took off 0 bases at V and 5 bases at J, with 13 bases between the two ends. In germline, CDR1 is GTSNPN, CDR2 SVGIG (reference sequence). In nucleotides, the CDR3 is TGTGCCTGGAGTGTACTCCCCGGTGGGAATGAAAAACTGTTTTTT. Translating gives CAWSVLPGGNEKLFF.

The J gene is TRBJ1-1, the V gene TRBV19; TRBD1 agrees at 7 bases. Germline V gene sequence: CDR1 LNHDA, CDR2 SQIVND (reference sequence). The CDR3 is 14 amino acids. V lost 5 bases to trimming and J lost 1 base; unmatched junction nucleotides: 4. The CDR3 region is CASSLGTENTEAFF. DNA for the CDR3: TGTGCCAGTAGTCTCGGGACAGAGAACACTGAAGCTTTCTTT.

This sequence joins TRBV7-3 and TRBJ2-5, with 10 bases aligning to TRBD1. The CDR3 length is 15 residues. The germline V gene has CDR1 SGHTA and CDR2 FQGTGA. V lost 4 bases, J lost 5 bases, and 7 bases stayed unmatched. Written as DNA, the CDR3 is TGTGCCAGCAGCTCCCCGGGACAGGGGTCGGAGACCCAGTACTTC. Its protein product is CASSSPGQGSETQYF.

The J gene is TRBJ2-5, the V gene TRBV19; D gene ambiguous. Germline CDR1 is LNHDA and CDR2 is SQIVND (reference sequence). Trimming cost V 7 bases and J 4 bases, with 22 bases left between them. There are 16 residues in the CDR3. The CDR3 bases are TGTGCCAGTACTCCCCAGGCTAACCGAGGCGCAGAGACCCAGTACTTC. This encodes CASTPQANRGAETQYF.

The chain recombines TRBV7-6 with TRBJ2-1, with 7 nucleotides matching TRBD1. Looked up from germline, CDR1 is SGHVS and CDR2 is FNYEAQ. The V gene end was trimmed by 5 bases and the J gene end by 0 bases; junction bases not matched to a gene: 10. This CDR3 contains 17 residues. CDR3 coding DNA: TGTGCCAGCAGCCTACCGACAGGGCTAAGCTCCTACAATGAGCAGTTCTTC. Protein product: CASSLPTGLSSYNEQFF.

The rearrangement joins TRBV15 to TRBJ1-6; TRBD1 matches at 9 bases. In germline, CDR1 is LNHNV, CDR2 YYDKDF (reference sequence). The CDR3 contains 18 residues. J was trimmed by 11 bases and V by 1 base; bases with no gene match: 15. The DNA for the CDR3 is TGTGCCACCAGCAGAGCCCCGACAGGGGGAAATGTCTCCCCACCCCTCCACTTT. Translating gives CATSRAPTGGNVSPPLHF.

The table lists this clone with a few counts. V usage is TRBV5-1 and J usage is TRBJ2-1, with TRBD1 matching over 10 bases. The junction had 2 bases not matched to a gene; V was cut back by 2 bases and J by 9 bases. Germline lookup yields CDR1 SGHRS and CDR2 YFSETQ. The CDR3 loop spans 13 amino acids. The CDR3 region is CASSFGQGGEQFF. CDR3 coding DNA: TGCGCCAGCAGCTTCGGACAGGGGGGTGAGCAGTTCTTC.

The genes are TRBV7-6 and TRBJ2-7; TRBD2 matches 7 bases. V trimming: 5 bases; J trimming: 3 bases; junction bases outside the gene matches: 10. The CDR3 length is 15 residues. Germline CDR1 SGHVS, CDR2 FNYEAQ. The CDR3 loop is CASSVGEGPYYEQYF. The CDR3 nucleotides read TGTGCCAGCAGCGTAGGGGAGGGCCCCTACTACGAGCAGTACTTC. The full variable domain, with the rest looked up from reference TRBV7-6 and TRBJ2-7, is GAGVSQSPRYKVTKRGQDVALRCDPISGHVSLYWYRQALGQGPEFLTYFNYEAQQDKSGLPNDRFSAERPEGSISTLTIQRTEQRDSAMYRCASSVGEGPYYEQYFGPGTRLTVT.

Written as DNA, the CDR3 is TGTGCCAGCAGCATACTGGTACATTGGCATCATCAGCCCCAGCATTTT. Residues: CASSILVHWHHQPQHF. The genes are TRBV21-1 and TRBJ1-5. TRBV21-1 is a recognized pseudogene. CDR3 size: 16 residues.

Relative to its sample, this clone is medium-sized (0.01 to 0.1%). The chain combines TRBV5-1 with TRBJ2-7, with a weak D call TRBD1 (6 bases). The CDR3 covers 14 residues. CDR1 SGHRS and CDR2 YFSETQ come from the germline V gene. The ends were cut back, 0 bases at V and 7 bases at J, with 14 bases in the middle. The CDR3 region has the DNA TGCGCCAGCAGCTTGGACAGGGTGGTGGATGAGCAGTACTTC. Its translation is CASSLDRVVDEQYF. Full variable domain (remainder filled in from reference TRBV5-1 and TRBJ2-7): KAGVTQTPRYLIKTRGQQVTLSCSPISGHRSVSWYQQTPGQGLQFLFEYFSETQRNKGNFPGRFSGRQFSNSRSEMNVSTLELGDSALYLCASSLDRVVDEQYFGPGTRLTVT.

This clone was detected ten times or more. DNA for the CDR3: TGTGCCAGCAGCTTATCAGGGGGCGAGGGTGAAAAACTGTTTTTT. This encodes CASSLSGGEGEKLFF. This chain links TRBV7-6 with TRBJ1-4, with 8 bases that match TRBD1. The CDR3 is made up of 15 amino acids. Germline-derived CDR1 and CDR2 are SGHVS and FNYEAQ. Trimming removed 2 bases from V and 7 bases from J; junction bases left unmatched: 6.

The chain joins TRBV9 to TRBJ2-7; 7 nucleotides align to TRBD1. The germline V gene has CDR1 SGDLS and CDR2 YYNGEE. J lost 2 bases, V lost 3 bases, and 5 bases had no gene match. The CDR3 contains 14 residues. As DNA, the CDR3 is TGTGCCAGCAGCGCAGGGGGTATGACCTACGAGCAGTACTTC. The encoded protein is CASSAGGMTYEQYF.

On this clone itself: A read error is likely here: a far larger clone is one base away. Distinct nucleotide sequences in the sample also encode this CDR3. The chain combines TRBV5-4 with TRBJ2-7, with 8 bases identical to TRBD1. This CDR3 is 15 amino acids long. From germline, CDR1 is SGHNT and CDR2 YYREEE (reference sequence). The J segment lost 6 bases and the V segment lost 4 bases, leaving 12 bases of the junction unmatched. The CDR3 nucleotides are TGTGCCAGCAGCCAAGCAGGGGGCGGAACCGGCGAGCAGTACTTC. Its protein is CASSQAGGGTGEQYF. Complete variable domain (other parts from reference TRBV5-4 and TRBJ2-7): ETGVTQSPTHLIKTRGQQVTLRCSSQSGHNTVSWYQQALGQGPQFIFQYYREEENGRGNFPPRFSGLQFPNYSSELNVNALELDDSALYLCASSQAGGGTGEQYFGPGTRLTVT.

The gene calls are TRBV28 and TRBJ2-6; no clear D. The V gene lost 1 base and the J gene lost 0 bases, with 10 bases spanning the gap. In germline, CDR1 is MDHEN, CDR2 SYDVKM. The CDR3 sequence is 17 residues long. CDR3 amino acids: CASSLYRESSGANVLTF. The CDR3 region has the DNA TGTGCCAGCAGTTTATACAGAGAGAGCTCTGGGGCCAACGTCCTGACTTTC.

The rearrangement links TRBV4-1 to TRBJ1-1; D unclear. Between the trimmed V and J ends, which lost 7 bases and 1 base, there was a span of 13 bases. Germline assignment: CDR1 MGHRA and CDR2 YSYEKL. This CDR3 spans 14 amino acids. Written as DNA, the CDR3 is TGCGCCAGCACCACCCACGACGGGAACACTGAAGCTTTCTTT. Its protein product is CASTTHDGNTEAFF.

This chain joins TRBV5-1 and TRBJ1-2; a weak D match, TRBD1 (6 bases). The CDR3 spans 14 residues. Germline CDR1 SGHRS, CDR2 YFSETQ. The V gene lost 3 bases and the J gene lost 6 bases, with 15 bases spanning the gap. The CDR3 nucleotides are TGCGCCAGCAGCTCCGAACAGGGACGCCATGGCTACACCTTC. Its protein product is CASSSEQGRHGYTF.

V usage is TRBV7-2 and J usage is TRBJ1-1, with D uncertain. The germline CDR1 and CDR2 sequences are SGHTA and FQGNSA. This CDR3 comprises 14 residues. V gave up 1 base and J gave up 7 bases, with 13 bases separating them. The CDR3 here is CASSLDLSWIEAFF. The CDR3 coding sequence is TGTGCCAGCAGCTTAGACCTCTCGTGGATTGAAGCTTTCTTT.

The chain recombines TRBV11-3 with TRBJ2-7; D unclear. The germline V gene encodes CDR1 SGHNT and CDR2 YENEEA. This CDR3 has 12 amino acids. The V end was cut by 4 bases, the J end by 3 bases, with 7 bases between. The CDR3 DNA reads as TGTGCCAGCAGCTCCATGAGCTACGAGCAGTACTTC. Encoded protein: CASSSMSYEQYF. The variable domain in full, completed from reference TRBV11-3 and TRBJ2-7, reads EAGVVQSPRYKIIEKKQPVAFWCNPISGHNTLYWYLQNLGQGPELLIRYENEEAVDDSQLPKDRFSAERLKGVDSTLKIQPAELGDSAVYLCASSSMSYEQYFGPGTRLTVT.

This clone has only a few counts. This chain connects TRBV7-3 to TRBJ2-1; 7 positions agree with TRBD2. Looked up from germline, CDR1 is SGHTA and CDR2 is FQGTGA. With V trimmed by 2 bases and J by 7 bases, 5 bases remained unmatched. There are 14 residues in the CDR3. The CDR3 nucleotides are TGTGCCAGCAGCTTAGCGGGGGTGGGAAATGAGCAGTTCTTC. Its protein is CASSLAGVGNEQFF.

The chain joins TRBV7-9 to TRBJ1-3; 7 bases map to TRBD1. V shed 5 bases, J shed 0 bases, and the junction held 4 bases outside the gene matches. Germline-derived CDR1 and CDR2 are SEHNR and FQNEAQ (reference sequence). This CDR3 comprises 15 residues. CDR3 nucleotides: TGTGCCAGCAGCGAACCAGGGGGCTCTGGAAACACCATATATTTT. It yields the protein CASSEPGGSGNTIYF.

Here the CDR3 DNA reads TGTGCCAGCAGCCAAGGAGGGGAGGGCCTACAGGGGAGAGAGCAGTACTTC. This encodes CASSQGGEGLQGREQYF. The gene calls are TRBV14 and TRBJ2-7; either TRBD1 or TRBD2 may supply D (7 bases each). This CDR3 is 17 amino acids long. With 1 base removed from V and 7 bases from J, the gap between germline ends came to 23 bases. Per the germline V gene, CDR1 is SGHDN and CDR2 is FVKESK.